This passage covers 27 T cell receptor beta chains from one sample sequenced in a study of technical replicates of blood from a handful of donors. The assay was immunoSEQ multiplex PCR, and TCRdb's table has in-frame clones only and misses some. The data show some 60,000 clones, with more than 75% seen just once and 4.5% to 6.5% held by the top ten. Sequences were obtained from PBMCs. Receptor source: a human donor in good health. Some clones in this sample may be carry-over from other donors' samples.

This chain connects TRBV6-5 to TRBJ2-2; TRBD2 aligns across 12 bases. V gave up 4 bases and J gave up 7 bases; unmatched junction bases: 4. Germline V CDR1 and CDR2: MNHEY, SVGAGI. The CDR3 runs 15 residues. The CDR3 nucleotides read TGTGCCAGCAGTTTGCTAGCGGGGGGGATCGGGGAGCTGTTTTTT. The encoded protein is CASSLLAGGIGELFF.

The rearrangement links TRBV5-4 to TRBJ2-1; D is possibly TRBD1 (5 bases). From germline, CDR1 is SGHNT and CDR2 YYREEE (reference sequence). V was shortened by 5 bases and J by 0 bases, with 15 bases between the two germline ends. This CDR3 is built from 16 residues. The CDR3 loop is CASSRAQGSSYNEQFF. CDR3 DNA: TGTGCCAGCAGTCGAGCGCAGGGTAGCTCCTACAATGAGCAGTTCTTC.

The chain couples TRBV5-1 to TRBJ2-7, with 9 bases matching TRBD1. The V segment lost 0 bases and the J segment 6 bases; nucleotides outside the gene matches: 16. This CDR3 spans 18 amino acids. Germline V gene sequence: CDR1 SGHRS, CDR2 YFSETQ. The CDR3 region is CASSLGGQGRVYGSEQYF. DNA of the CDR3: TGCGCCAGCAGCTTGGGAGGACAGGGGAGGGTTTACGGTAGCGAGCAGTACTTC.

The CDR3 region has the DNA TGTGCCAGCAGTGGACAGGTTGGGAATTCACCCCTCCACTTT. It translates to CASSGQVGNSPLHF. The J gene is TRBJ1-6, the V gene TRBV9; TRBD1 agrees at 7 bases. Germline assignment: CDR1 SGDLS and CDR2 YYNGEE. V lost 5 bases and J lost 7; bases outside the gene matches: 6. The CDR3 sequence is 14 residues long.

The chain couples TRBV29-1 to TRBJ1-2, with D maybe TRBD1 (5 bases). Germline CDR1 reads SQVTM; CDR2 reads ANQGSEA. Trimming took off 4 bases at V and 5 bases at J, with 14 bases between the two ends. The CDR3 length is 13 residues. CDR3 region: CSVVPGGGYGYTF. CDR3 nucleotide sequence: TGCAGCGTTGTGCCTGGGGGGGGGTATGGCTACACCTTC.

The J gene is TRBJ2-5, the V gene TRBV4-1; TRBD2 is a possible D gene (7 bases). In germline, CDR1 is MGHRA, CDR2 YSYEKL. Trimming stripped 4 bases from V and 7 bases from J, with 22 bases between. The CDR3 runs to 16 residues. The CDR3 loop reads CASSPALVAGAGTQYF. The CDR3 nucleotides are TGCGCCAGCAGCCCTGCGTTGGTGGCGGGGGCGGGGACCCAGTACTTC.

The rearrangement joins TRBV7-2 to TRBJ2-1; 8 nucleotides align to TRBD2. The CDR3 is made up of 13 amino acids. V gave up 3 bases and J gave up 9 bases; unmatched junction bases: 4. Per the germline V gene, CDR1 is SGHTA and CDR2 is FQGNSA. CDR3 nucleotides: TGTGCCAGCAGCTTTCATAGCGGGGCTGAGCAGTTCTTC. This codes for CASSFHSGAEQFF.

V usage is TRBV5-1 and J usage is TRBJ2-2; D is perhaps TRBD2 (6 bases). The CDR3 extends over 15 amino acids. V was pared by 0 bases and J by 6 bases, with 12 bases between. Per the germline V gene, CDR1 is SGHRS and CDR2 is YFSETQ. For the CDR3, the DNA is TGCGCCAGCAGCTTGGGCGGGATAGAGTCCGGGGAGCTGTTTTTT. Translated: CASSLGGIESGELFF.

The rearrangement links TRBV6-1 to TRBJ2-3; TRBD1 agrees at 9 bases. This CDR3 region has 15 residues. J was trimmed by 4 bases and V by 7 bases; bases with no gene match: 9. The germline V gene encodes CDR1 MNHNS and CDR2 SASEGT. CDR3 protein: CASTKDRGGPDTQYF. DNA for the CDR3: TGTGCCAGCACCAAGGACAGGGGAGGGCCAGATACGCAGTATTTT.

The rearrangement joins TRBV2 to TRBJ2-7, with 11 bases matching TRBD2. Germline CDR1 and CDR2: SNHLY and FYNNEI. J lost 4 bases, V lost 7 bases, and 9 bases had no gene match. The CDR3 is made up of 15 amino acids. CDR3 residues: CASNLLAGGLYEQYF. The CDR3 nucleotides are TGTGCCAGCAACCTCCTAGCGGGGGGATTATACGAGCAGTACTTC.

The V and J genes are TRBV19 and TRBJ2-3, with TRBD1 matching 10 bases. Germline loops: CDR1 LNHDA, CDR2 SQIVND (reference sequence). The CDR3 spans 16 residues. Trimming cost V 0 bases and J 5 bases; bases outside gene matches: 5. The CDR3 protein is CASSIEGTGARDTQYF. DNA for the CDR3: TGTGCCAGTAGTATAGAGGGGACAGGGGCTAGAGATACGCAGTATTTT.

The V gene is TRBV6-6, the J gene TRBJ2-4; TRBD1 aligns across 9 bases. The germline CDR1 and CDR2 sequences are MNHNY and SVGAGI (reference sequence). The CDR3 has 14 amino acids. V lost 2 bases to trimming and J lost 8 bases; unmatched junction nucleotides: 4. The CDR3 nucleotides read TGTGCCAGCAGTTACGTAGACAGGGGGGACATTCAGTACTTC. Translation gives CASSYVDRGDIQYF.

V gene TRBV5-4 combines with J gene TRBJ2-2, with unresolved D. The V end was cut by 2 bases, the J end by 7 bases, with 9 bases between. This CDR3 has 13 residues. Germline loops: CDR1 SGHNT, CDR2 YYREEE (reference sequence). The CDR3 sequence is CASSLSSDGELFF. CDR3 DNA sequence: TGTGCCAGCAGCTTAAGCTCCGACGGGGAGCTGTTTTTT. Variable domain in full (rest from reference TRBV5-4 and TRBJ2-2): ETGVTQSPTHLIKTRGQQVTLRCSSQSGHNTVSWYQQALGQGPQFIFQYYREEENGRGNFPPRFSGLQFPNYSSELNVNALELDDSALYLCASSLSSDGELFFGEGSRLTVL.

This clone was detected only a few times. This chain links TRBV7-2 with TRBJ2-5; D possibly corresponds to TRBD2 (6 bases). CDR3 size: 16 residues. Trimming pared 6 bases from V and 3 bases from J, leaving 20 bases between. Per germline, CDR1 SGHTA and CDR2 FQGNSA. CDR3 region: CASSHTMWGVEETQYF. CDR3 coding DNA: TGTGCCAGCAGTCACACTATGTGGGGGGTAGAAGAGACCCAGTACTTC.

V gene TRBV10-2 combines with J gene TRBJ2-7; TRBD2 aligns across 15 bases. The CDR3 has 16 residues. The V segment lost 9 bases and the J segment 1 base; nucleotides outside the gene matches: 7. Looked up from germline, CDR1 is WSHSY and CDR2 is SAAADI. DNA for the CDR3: TGCGCCAGTAATCCCGGGACTAGCGGGAGGTCCTACGAGCAGTACTTC. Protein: CASNPGTSGRSYEQYF.

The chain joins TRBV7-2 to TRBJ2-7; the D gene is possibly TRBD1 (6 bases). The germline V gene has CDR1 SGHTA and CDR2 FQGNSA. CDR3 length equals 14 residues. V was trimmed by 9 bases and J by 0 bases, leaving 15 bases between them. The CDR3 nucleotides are TGTGCCAGTGGTATGGGGGCTTCCTCCTACGAGCAGTACTTC. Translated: CASGMGASSYEQYF.

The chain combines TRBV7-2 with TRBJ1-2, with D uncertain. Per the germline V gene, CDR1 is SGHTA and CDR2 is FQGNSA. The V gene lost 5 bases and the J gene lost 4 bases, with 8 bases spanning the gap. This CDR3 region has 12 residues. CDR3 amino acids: CASSDNRYGYTF. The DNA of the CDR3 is TGTGCCAGCAGCGACAACCGCTATGGCTACACCTTC.

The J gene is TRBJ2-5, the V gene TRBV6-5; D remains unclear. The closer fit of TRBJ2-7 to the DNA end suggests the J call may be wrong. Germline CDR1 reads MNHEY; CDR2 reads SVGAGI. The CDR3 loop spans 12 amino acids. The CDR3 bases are TGTGCCAGCAGATCGGCGAACTACGAGCAGTACTTC. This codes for CASRSANYEQYF.

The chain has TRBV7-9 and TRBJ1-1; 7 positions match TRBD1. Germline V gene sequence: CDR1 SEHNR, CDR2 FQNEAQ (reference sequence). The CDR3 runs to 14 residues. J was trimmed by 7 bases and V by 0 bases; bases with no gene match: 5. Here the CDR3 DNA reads TGTGCCAGCAGCTTAGCCCCCGACAGGGTTGAAGCTTTCTTT. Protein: CASSLAPDRVEAFF.

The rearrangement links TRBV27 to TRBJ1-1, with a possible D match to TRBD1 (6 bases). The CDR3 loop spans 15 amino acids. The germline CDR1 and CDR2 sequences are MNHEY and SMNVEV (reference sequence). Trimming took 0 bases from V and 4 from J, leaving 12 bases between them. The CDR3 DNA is TGTGCCAGCAGTTTATCTACAGGGTCGGGCACTGAAGCTTTCTTT. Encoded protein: CASSLSTGSGTEAFF.

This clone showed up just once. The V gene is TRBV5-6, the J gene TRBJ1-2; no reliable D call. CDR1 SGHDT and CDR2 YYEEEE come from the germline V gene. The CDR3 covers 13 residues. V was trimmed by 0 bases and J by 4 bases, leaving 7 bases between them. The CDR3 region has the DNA TGTGCCAGCAGCTTGGACAGACCCTATGGCTACACCTTC. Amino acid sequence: CASSLDRPYGYTF. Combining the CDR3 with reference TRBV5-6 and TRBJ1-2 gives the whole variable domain DAGVTQSPTHLIKTRGQQVTLRCSPKSGHDTVSWYQQALGQGPQFIFQYYEEEERQRGNFPDRFSGHQFPNYSSELNVNALLLGDSALYLCASSLDRPYGYTFGSGTRLTVV.

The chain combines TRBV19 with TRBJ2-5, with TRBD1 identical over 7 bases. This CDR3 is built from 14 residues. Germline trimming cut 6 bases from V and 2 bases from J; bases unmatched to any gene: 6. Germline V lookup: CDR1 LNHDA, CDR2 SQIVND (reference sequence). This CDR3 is CASSRDSAQETQYF. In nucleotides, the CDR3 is TGTGCCAGTAGCCGGGACAGCGCGCAAGAGACCCAGTACTTC.

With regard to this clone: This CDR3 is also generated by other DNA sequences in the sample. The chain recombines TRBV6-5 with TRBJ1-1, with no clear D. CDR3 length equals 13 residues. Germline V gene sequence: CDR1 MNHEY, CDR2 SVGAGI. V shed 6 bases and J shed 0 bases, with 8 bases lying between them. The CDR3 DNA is TGTGCCAGCAGACAGACACTGAACACTGAAGCTTTCTTT. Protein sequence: CASRQTLNTEAFF.

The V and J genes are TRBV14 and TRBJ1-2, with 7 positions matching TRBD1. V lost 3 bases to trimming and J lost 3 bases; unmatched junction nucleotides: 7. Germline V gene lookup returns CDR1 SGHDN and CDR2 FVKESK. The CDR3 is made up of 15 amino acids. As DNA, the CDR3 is TGTGCCAGCAGCCAGGAACAGGGGACGCACTATGGCTACACCTTC. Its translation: CASSQEQGTHYGYTF.

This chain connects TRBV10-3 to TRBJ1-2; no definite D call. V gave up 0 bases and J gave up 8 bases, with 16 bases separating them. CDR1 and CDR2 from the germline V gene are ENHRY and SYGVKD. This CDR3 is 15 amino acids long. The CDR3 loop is CAISESFAAPSGYTF. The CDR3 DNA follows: TGTGCCATCAGTGAGTCGTTCGCGGCCCCCTCCGGCTACACCTTC.

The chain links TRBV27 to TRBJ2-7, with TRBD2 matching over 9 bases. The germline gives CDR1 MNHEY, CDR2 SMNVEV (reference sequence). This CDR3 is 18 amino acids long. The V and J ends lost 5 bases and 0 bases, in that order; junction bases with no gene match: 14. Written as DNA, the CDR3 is TGTGCCAGCAGTCCGAATGTCCTGCTAGCGGGGAACTCCTACGAGCAGTACTTC. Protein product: CASSPNVLLAGNSYEQYF.

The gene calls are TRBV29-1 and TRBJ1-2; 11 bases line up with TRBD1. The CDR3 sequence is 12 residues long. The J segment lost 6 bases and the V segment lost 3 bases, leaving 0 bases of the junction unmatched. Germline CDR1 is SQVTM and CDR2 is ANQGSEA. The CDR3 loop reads CSVEGQGDGYTF. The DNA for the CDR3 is TGCAGCGTTGAGGGACAGGGGGATGGCTACACCTTC.